The following is a T cell receptor beta chain sequence with its context. Its specificity is not known. The data stem from a study of cytomegalovirus exposure and HLA in healthy donors. General study findings and limits: In vitro work confirmed that a few CMV-associated chains recognize CMV antigens.

V was trimmed by 0 bases and J by 2 bases, leaving 8 bases between them. Germline values: CDR1 SGDLS, CDR2 YYNGEE. The CDR3 loop spans 14 amino acids. TCRdb keeps only in-frame clones here, not all; method: immunoSEQ multiplex PCR. The sample contains roughly 330,000 clones, around 90% of which appear only once. This receptor was identified in a woman in her twenties or thirties in good health and CMV-seropositive. Sequencing was carried out using PBMCs. This chain links TRBV9 with TRBJ2-5; D ambiguous. The CDR3 reads CASSVAKGQETQYF. In nucleotides, the CDR3 is TGTGCCAGCAGCGTAGCCAAGGGTCAAGAGACCCAGTACTTC.